This entry describes one T cell receptor (beta chain). Its antigen is undetermined. The sample is drawn from a study of cytomegalovirus exposure and HLA in healthy donors. Study summary: Within an early data release were around 80 million unique TCRs drawn from HLA-typed donors.

Points from the study as a whole: The authors later found TCR association rates varying by HLA locus, with DRB1 most and HLA-C fewest. The listing of some 170 TCR beta chains classed them as cytomegalovirus-associated.

Primers for the PCR totalled 60 Vbeta and 13 Jbeta. TCRdb's copy holds only in-frame clones and misses some; the assay was immunoSEQ multiplex PCR. Here the sample spans some 190,000 clones, over 65% being singletons. The germline V gene encodes CDR1 MNHEY and CDR2 SVGAGI. The CDR3 runs 14 residues. Trimming removed 0 bases from V and 8 bases from J, with 13 bases in between. The source of this sequence is a man between 18 and 29 years old in good health and CMV-seronegative. The V and J genes are TRBV6-5 and TRBJ1-2; no clear D gene. Sequenced input: PBMCs. Written as DNA, the CDR3 is TGTGCCAGCAGTTACTCGTTTGGGCTTGGAGGCTACACCTTC. Translated: CASSYSFGLGGYTF.